The present T cell receptor beta chain was sequenced within a study of CD8 T cell repertoires and HIV-1 epitope variants. Study in general: Control wells had CMV/EBV/flu peptides, negative Ebola AY9, or no peptide. Enriched T cells were co-cultured with equal numbers of autologous T cell-negative antigen-presenting cells. Study findings and constraints: The assay identified only TCR beta chains of antigen-proliferating T cells. Fewer than ten TCR beta clonotypes were antigen-specific, 5 to 7 apparently recognizing autologous or escape variants.

The method was immunoSEQ multiplex PCR; TCRdb's version includes in-frame clones alone and lacks a portion of them. The sample has over 90,000 clones, 74% seen once; the top ten hold roughly 25%. On this clone itself: What it binds is unknown.

Per the germline V gene, CDR1 is ENHRY and CDR2 is SYGVKD. With 10 bases clipped from V and 0 bases from J, the junction kept 5 bases outside the gene matches. This CDR3 region has 13 residues. The sequenced material came from uncultured baseline CD8+ T cells from peripheral blood mononuclear cells (PBMCs). The clonotype comes from a male donor with HIV. This chain uses TRBV10-3 with TRBJ2-7; 8 bases agree with TRBD1. The CDR3: CANRGDSSYEQYF. DNA for the CDR3: TGTGCCAACAGGGGGGACAGCTCCTACGAGCAGTACTTC.